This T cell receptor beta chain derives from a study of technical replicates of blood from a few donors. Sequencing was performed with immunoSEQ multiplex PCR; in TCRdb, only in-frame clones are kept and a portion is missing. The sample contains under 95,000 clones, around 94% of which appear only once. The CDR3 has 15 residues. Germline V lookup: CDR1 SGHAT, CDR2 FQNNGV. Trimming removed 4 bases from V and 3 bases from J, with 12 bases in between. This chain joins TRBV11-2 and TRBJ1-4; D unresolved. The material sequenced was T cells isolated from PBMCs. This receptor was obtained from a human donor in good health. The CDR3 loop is CASSWRRRPNEKLFF. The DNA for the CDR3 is TGTGCCAGCAGCTGGAGACGGAGACCTAATGAAAAACTGTTTTTT.